This TCR beta chain originates from a study of vaccination effects on CD4 cells after COVID-19. The CDR3 is 16 residues long. Trimming took 6 bases from V and 6 from J; bases not matched to a gene: 10. CDR1 is MDHEN and CDR2 is SYDVKM in the germline V gene. Study observations and caveats: Only 1 of 255 vaccine-induced clones from healthy vaccinees cross-reacted with common cold coronaviruses. In the late period after vaccination, infection- and vaccine-induced clones contracted markedly.

This table comes from immunoSEQ multiplex PCR, and its TCRdb copy is limited to in-frame clones, with some not included. The data show tens of thousands of clones, with around three quarters seen just once and roughly 20% held by the top ten. Antigen-specific CD4+ T cells were first expanded with viral peptide pools by the ViraFEST assay and only then sequenced. Following a roughly 9-day culture, CD4+ T cells were purified. Nucleocapsid antibodies were negative in the vaccine recipients, who had never had SARS-CoV-2 infection. Cultures used approximately 2 million PBMC per well, approximately 10 IU/ml IL-2 and approximately 11 ug/ml peptides. Half-medium replacement with IL-2 medium occurred on days 3 and 7. With respect to this clone: No antigen is known for it.

The sequence was obtained from a human donor who received a COVID-19 vaccine. V and J are TRBV28 and TRBJ2-1, with 11 bases aligning to TRBD2. The material was CD4+ T cells from PBMCs cultured with HCoV-NL63 spike peptides, obtained before COVID-19 vaccination. In nucleotides, the CDR3 is TGTGCCAGCAGCCACACACTAGCGGGAGATTTCAATGAGCAGTTCTTC. Translated, it gives CASSHTLAGDFNEQFF.